This entry concerns a single TCR beta chain. The target of this receptor is not known. The record has no base qualities; no much larger clone is one base away. Inclusive of the bounding cysteine and phenylalanine, the CDR3 is 13 residues long. The DNA shown is the 39-base CDR3, in frame from base 1. Based on the germline V gene, the CDR1 and CDR2 sequences are SQVTM and ANQGSEA. Relative to germline, V is 7 bases shorter and J is 3 bases shorter, with 15 bases between their ends. The data belong to a study of post-analysis software for immune sequencing data (dated by TCRdb to about 2015). Regarding the study in general: The recorded disease courses included relapsing-remitting, secondary progressive and progressive-relapsing multiple sclerosis, and some patients had no subtype annotation. The multiple sclerosis patient repertoires were compared with under 13 previously published healthy control repertoires from donors aged roughly 6 to 25 years. A subset of samples was prepared in parallel using single-end sample barcoding, then pooled and co-amplified after Illumina adapter ligation.

To demonstrate the VDJtools post-analysis software, TCR beta repertoires were profiled from the peripheral blood of about 13 young patients with multiple sclerosis. Multiple sclerosis patients were children and adolescents aged 6 to 15 years. Study-wide conclusions, independent of this receptor: Roughly 5 TRBV segments, including TRBV5-6, TRBV5-1 and TRBV20-1, were significantly more frequent in patients than controls. The multiple sclerosis patient group was slightly younger than the control group. Compared with controls, multiple sclerosis patients had significantly lower normalized Chao1 diversity, a finding suggesting substantial peripheral T-cell clonal expansion. Strong co-clustering of samples prepared in the same batch was shown by direct clustering with F measure, prompting a batch-effect correction.

Receptors were amplified or captured by PCR. The instrument given in TCRdb is Illumina HiSeq 2500. Unique molecular identifiers were incorporated into TCR beta cDNA libraries to reduce PCR and sequencing biases. Every 1 to 10 million input T cells yielded approximately 500,000 cDNA molecules, meaning each molecule approximated one T cell. Patient libraries were prepared and sequenced with the same protocol used for the earlier healthy control dataset. Samples belonging to the same batch were prepared together, multiplexed and sequenced on a shared HiSeq lane. The published analysis was carried out like this. MIGEC handled the raw barcoded reads, throwing out single-read molecular identifier groups before consensus assembly and CDR3 extraction. VDJtools was used for post-analysis of the clonotype tables, with diversity normalized by down-sampling every dataset to the smallest sample size. In repertoire overlap clustering, CDR3 amino acid sequences, but not nucleotide sequences, were matched to correct batch-related cross-sample contamination. Clones were called with MiXCR by TCRdb after fastp trimmed the public reads at Q25, and only in-frame beta chains were retained. Rows matching on CDR3 protein sequence are summarized as one entry with the most common DNA and genes. The V and J calls shown here were made by TCRdb, not taken from the authors' results. This sample has around 190,000 distinct CDR3 sequences in its table, and approximately 30% of those were observed once. Less than 4% of the sample rests with the top ten.

The chain is assembled from TRBV29-1 and TRBJ2-5; no D gene call is confident. Sequencing was done on a sample of blood. The source of this sequence is a girl aged 2-17 years with multiple sclerosis. The DNA sequence is TGCAGCGCTCAAGTTAAAGAGGAAGAGACCCAGTACTTC. Its coded protein is CSAQVKEEETQYF.